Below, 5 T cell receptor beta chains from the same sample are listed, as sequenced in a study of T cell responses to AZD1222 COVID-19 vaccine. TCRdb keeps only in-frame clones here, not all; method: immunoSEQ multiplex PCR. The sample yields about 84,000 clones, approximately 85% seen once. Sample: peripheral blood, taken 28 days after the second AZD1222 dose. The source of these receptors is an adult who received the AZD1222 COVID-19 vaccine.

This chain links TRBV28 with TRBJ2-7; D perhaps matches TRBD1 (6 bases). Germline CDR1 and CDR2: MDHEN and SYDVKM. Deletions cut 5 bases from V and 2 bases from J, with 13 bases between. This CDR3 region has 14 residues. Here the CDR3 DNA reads TGTGCCAGCAGTGTGCAAGGGGACACCTACGAGCAGTACTTC. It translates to CASSVQGDTYEQYF.

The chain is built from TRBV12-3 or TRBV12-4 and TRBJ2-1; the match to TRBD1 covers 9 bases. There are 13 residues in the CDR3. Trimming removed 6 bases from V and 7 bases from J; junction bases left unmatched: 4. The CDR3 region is CASSLTGGNEQFF. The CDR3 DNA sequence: TGTGCCAGCAGCCTGACAGGGGGTAATGAGCAGTTCTTC.

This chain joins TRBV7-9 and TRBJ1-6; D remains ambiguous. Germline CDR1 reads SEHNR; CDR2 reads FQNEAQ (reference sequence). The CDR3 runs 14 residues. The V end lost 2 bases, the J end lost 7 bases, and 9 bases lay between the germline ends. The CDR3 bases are TGTGCCAGCAGCTTAACGGGCAACAATTCACCCCTCCACTTT. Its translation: CASSLTGNNSPLHF.

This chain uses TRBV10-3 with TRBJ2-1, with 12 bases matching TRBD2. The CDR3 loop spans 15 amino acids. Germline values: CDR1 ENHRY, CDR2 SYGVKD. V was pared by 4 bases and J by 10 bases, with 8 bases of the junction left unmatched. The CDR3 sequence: CAISVSSGRAGEQFF. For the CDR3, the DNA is TGTGCCATCAGTGTTTCTAGCGGGAGGGCCGGAGAGCAGTTCTTC.

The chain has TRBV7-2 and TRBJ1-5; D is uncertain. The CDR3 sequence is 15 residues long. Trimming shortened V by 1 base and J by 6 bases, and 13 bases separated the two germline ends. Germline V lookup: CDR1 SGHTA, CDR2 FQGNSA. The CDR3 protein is CASSLGYGGFQPQHF. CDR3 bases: TGTGCCAGCAGCTTAGGATACGGAGGGTTTCAGCCCCAGCATTTT.